These T cell receptor beta chains were read from a single sample in a study of identical twins. TCRdb fed the 5' RACE reads into MiXCR, producing one record per CDR3 protein. Seen here are more than 400,000 distinct CDR3 sequences, approximately 16% observed once, and the top ten hold less than 0.5%. A further study also used this sample, focusing on yellow fever vaccine responses in identical twins.

Sequenced sample: CD4+ T cells sorted from blood. The receptors were gathered from a woman aged 18-29 years in good health. CDR3s leave out the opening cysteine and the closing phenylalanine or tryptophan.

J gene: TRBJ1-1
V gene: TRBV24-1
CDR3 protein: ATSDVGQGSTEAF

J gene: TRBJ2-7
V gene: TRBV2
CDR3 protein: ASSEPNRLAGAYEQY

J gene: TRBJ2-3
V gene: TRBV5-1
CDR3 protein: ASSSLAGGTDTQY

J gene: TRBJ1-6
V gene: TRBV10-3
CDR3 protein: AISARGVGDSPLH

J gene: TRBJ2-5
V gene: TRBV4-1
CDR3 protein: ASSQAIPAGTQY

J gene: TRBJ1-2
V gene: TRBV2
CDR3 protein: ASTPSTLGGNYGYT

J gene: TRBJ1-5
V gene: TRBV12-3/TRBV12-4
CDR3 protein: ASRADRGNQPQH

J gene: TRBJ1-4
V gene: TRBV12-3/TRBV12-4
CDR3 protein: ASRPTNEELF

J gene: TRBJ2-3
V gene: TRBV21-1
CDR3 protein: ASSKEGELRSTDTQY

J gene: TRBJ2-5
V gene: TRBV20-1
CDR3 protein: SARYNQETQY

J gene: TRBJ2-1
V gene: TRBV5-1
CDR3 protein: ASSLGRDSYNEQF

J gene: TRBJ2-5
V gene: TRBV12-3/TRBV12-4
CDR3 protein: ASSFLAGAETQY

J gene: TRBJ1-3
V gene: TRBV6-1
CDR3 protein: ASTQGQLISGNTIY

J gene: TRBJ1-1
V gene: TRBV10-3
CDR3 protein: AISENRDVTEAF

J gene: TRBJ2-5
V gene: TRBV24-1
CDR3 protein: ATSPGTTQY

J gene: TRBJ2-5
V gene: TRBV2
CDR3 protein: ASTGRTPR

J gene: TRBJ2-4
V gene: TRBV18
CDR3 protein: ASSPGTGANIQY

J gene: TRBJ1-1
V gene: TRBV10-3
CDR3 protein: AISEGQTLNTEAF

J gene: TRBJ1-2
V gene: TRBV24-1
CDR3 protein: ATSDGELHGYT

J gene: TRBJ2-3
V gene: TRBV24-1
CDR3 protein: ATSGAGEGTDTQY

J gene: TRBJ2-2
V gene: TRBV2
CDR3 protein: ARRSAGRTNTGELF

J gene: TRBJ1-5
V gene: TRBV6-1
CDR3 protein: ASSGLTAVMISPH

J gene: TRBJ2-1
V gene: TRBV27
CDR3 protein: ASGTPGTGSYNEQF

J gene: TRBJ2-1
V gene: TRBV20-1
CDR3 protein: SARGTSGGVYNEQF

J gene: TRBJ2-4
V gene: TRBV7-2
CDR3 protein: ASSSPSGGKNIQY

J gene: TRBJ2-5
V gene: TRBV24-1
CDR3 protein: ATSDSQGRTETQY

J gene: TRBJ2-1
V gene: TRBV4-1
CDR3 protein: ASSQDWASGIARYNEQF

J gene: TRBJ1-4
V gene: TRBV20-1
CDR3 protein: SALRQQNEKLF

J gene: TRBJ2-1
V gene: TRBV20-1
CDR3 protein: SASDSGQVSYNEQF